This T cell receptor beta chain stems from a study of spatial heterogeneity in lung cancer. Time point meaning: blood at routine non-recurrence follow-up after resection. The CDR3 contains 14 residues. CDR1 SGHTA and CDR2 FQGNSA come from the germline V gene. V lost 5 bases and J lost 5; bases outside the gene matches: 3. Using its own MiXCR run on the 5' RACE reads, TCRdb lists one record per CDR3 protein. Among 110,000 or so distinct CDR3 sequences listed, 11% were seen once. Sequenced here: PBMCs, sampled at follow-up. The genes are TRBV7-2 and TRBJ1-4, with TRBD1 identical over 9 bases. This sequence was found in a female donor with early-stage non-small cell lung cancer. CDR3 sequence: CASSNRGLNEKLFF. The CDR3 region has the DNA TGTGCCAGCAGCAACAGGGGGCTAAATGAAAAACTGTTTTTT.